This TCR beta chain derives from a study of T cells in Graves' hyperthyroidism and ophthalmopathy. This clonotype was recorded at least ten times. Amplification of TCR beta CDR3 regions was performed using RNA transcripts as template. A set of HTBI primers served as the primers for a first-round RT-PCR of the TCR CDR3. Each CDR3 protein gets one entry after TCRdb re-called the multiplex PCR reads with MiXCR. The table includes approximately 420,000 distinct CDR3 sequences, about 15% detected once. V dropped 3 bases and J dropped 0; count of bases not matched to a gene: 4. The CDR3 is made up of 15 amino acids. The germline V gene encodes CDR1 MNHEY and CDR2 SMNVEV (reference sequence).

This receptor was identified in a woman aged 25-40 years with Graves' hyperthyroidism. Sequencing used blood. The chain has TRBV27 and TRBJ2-7; 8 bases map to TRBD1. CDR3 bases: TGTGCCAGCAGTTTTAGGACAGGGAGCTCCTACGAGCAGTACTTC. This sequence encodes CASSFRTGSSYEQYF.